A selection of T cell receptor beta chains follows, all from one sample in a study of blood T cell repertoires in COVID-19. The method was immunoSEQ multiplex PCR; TCRdb's version includes in-frame clones alone and lacks a portion of them. The data contain 200,000 to 250,000 clones, 88% of them singletons. Sequenced sample: PBMCs or T cells enriched from blood (not recorded which). The receptors here all came from a woman aged 50 to 65 with acute COVID-19. The CDR3 runs from the conserved cysteine through the conserved F or W. D genes are given only for firm matches. Expanded clones get a size class; other rows say once, few or many, or leave the size out.

v_gene,d_gene,abundance,j_gene,CDR3aa,CDR3nt
TRBV24-1,-,-,TRBJ2-3,CATSDLRELSDTQYF,TGTGCCACCAGTGATTTGCGGGAGCTCTCAGATACGCAGTATTTT
TRBV6-4,TRBD2,-,TRBJ2-1,CASSDSGLAGDYNEQFF,TGTGCCAGCAGTGACTCGGGGCTAGCGGGGGATTACAATGAGCAGTTCTTC
TRBV27,-,few,TRBJ1-1,CASSTTGRNTEAFF,TGTGCCAGCAGCACTACAGGGAGGAACACTGAAGCTTTCTTT
TRBV9,TRBD1,-,TRBJ2-7,CASSFRDRPYEQYF,TGTGCCAGCAGCTTCCGGGACAGACCCTACGAGCAGTACTTC
TRBV6-5,TRBD2,-,TRBJ2-7,CASSKNSGRAYEQYF,TGTGCCAGCAGTAAGAATAGCGGGAGGGCCTACGAGCAGTACTTC
TRBV6-5,TRBD1,-,TRBJ1-5,CASREGQGVQPQHF,TGTGCCAGCAGAGAGGGACAGGGAGTCCAGCCCCAGCATTTT
TRBV6-5,-,-,TRBJ1-5,CASSPTGLSNQPQHF,TGTGCCAGCAGCCCGACAGGACTTAGCAATCAGCCCCAGCATTTT
TRBV13,TRBD1,-,TRBJ1-4,CASSSRQGGEKLFF,TGTGCCAGCAGCTCTCGACAGGGCGGAGAAAAACTGTTTTTT
TRBV4-1,-,-,TRBJ1-6,CASSQDSQGPAHNSPLHF,TGCGCCAGCAGCCAAGATAGTCAGGGTCCGGCACATAATTCACCCCTCCACTTT
TRBV9,TRBD1,-,TRBJ2-3,CASSWTGRTDTQYF,TGTGCCAGCAGCTGGACAGGACGCACAGATACGCAGTATTTT
TRBV5-1,TRBD1,-,TRBJ2-2,CASSFGTVRRTGELFF,TGCGCCAGCAGTTTTGGGACAGTGAGGAGGACCGGGGAGCTGTTTTTT
TRBV10-3,-,-,TRBJ2-7,CAISEGRTYEQYF,TGTGCCATCAGTGAGGGCCGAACCTACGAGCAGTACTTC
TRBV11-2,-,-,TRBJ1-5,CASSLQGDQPQHF,TGTGCCAGCAGCCTACAGGGTGATCAGCCCCAGCATTTT
TRBV6-6,-,-,TRBJ2-7,CASHRESSYEQYF,TGTGCCTCCCACAGGGAGAGCTCCTACGAGCAGTACTTC
TRBV19,-,-,TRBJ1-2,CASARTSNYGYTF,TGTGCCAGCGCACGGACATCTAACTATGGCTACACCTTC
TRBV28,-,-,TRBJ1-1,CASSLRLKTTEAFF,TGTGCCAGCAGTTTACGACTTAAAACGACTGAAGCTTTCTTT
TRBV21-1,-,-,TRBJ2-7,CASSKVMSTYEQYF,TGTGCCAGCAGCAAAGTCATGTCAACCTACGAGCAGTACTTC
TRBV3-1/TRBV3-2,TRBD2,once,TRBJ2-7,CASSQEGAGVGYEQYF,TGTGCCAGCAGCCAAGAGGGAGCGGGAGTTGGGTACGAGCAGTACTTC
TRBV30,-,few,TRBJ1-6,CAFNRVGSPLHF,TGTGCCTTTAACAGGGTTGGTTCACCCCTCCACTTT
TRBV4-1,-,-,TRBJ2-7,CASSQVGSSYEQYF,TGCGCCAGCAGCCAAGTGGGGAGCTCCTACGAGCAGTACTTC
TRBV30,TRBD1,-,TRBJ1-5,CACQPRDRPNQPQHF,TGTGCCTGCCAACCCCGGGACAGGCCGAATCAGCCCCAGCATTTT
TRBV7-3,-,-,TRBJ2-4,CASSLGGAQNIQYF,TGTGCCAGCAGCTTAGGGGGGGCTCAGAACATTCAGTACTTC
TRBV19,-,once,TRBJ2-6,CASSMGGRGSGANVLTF,TGTGCCAGTAGTATGGGAGGAAGAGGCTCTGGGGCCAACGTCCTGACTTTC
TRBV5-1,-,-,TRBJ2-7,CASSFSGEQYF,TGCGCCAGCAGCTTCTCAGGGGAGCAGTACTTC
TRBV19,TRBD1,-,TRBJ2-7,CASSIIGTGLYEQYF,TGTGCCAGTAGTATCATCGGGACAGGGCTCTACGAGCAGTACTTC
TRBV5-1,-,-,TRBJ2-3,CASSLADTQYF,TGCGCCAGCAGCTTAGCGGATACGCAGTATTTT
TRBV7-2,TRBD2,-,TRBJ2-1,CASSLGSGRIYEQFF,TGTGCCAGCAGCTTAGGGAGCGGGAGAATATATGAGCAGTTCTTC
TRBV20-1,TRBD2,-,TRBJ2-1,CSASRLAGIPPPNEQFF,TGCAGTGCTAGTCGGCTAGCGGGGATACCTCCTCCCAATGAGCAGTTCTTC
TRBV19,-,-,TRBJ1-6,CASSIVTGSPLHF,TGTGCCAGTAGTATAGTAACCGGTTCACCCCTCCACTTT
TRBV27,TRBD2,-,TRBJ2-2,CASSSGLAGVTGELFF,TGTGCCAGCAGTTCGGGACTAGCGGGAGTCACCGGGGAGCTGTTTTTT
TRBV21-1,-,-,TRBJ1-5,CASSICGTGINQPQHF,TGTGCCAGCAGCATTTGCGGGACAGGCATCAATCAGCCCCAGCATTTT
TRBV27,TRBD1,once,TRBJ2-7,CASSKDRGRDEQYF,TGTGCCAGCAGTAAGGACAGGGGGAGGGACGAGCAGTACTTC
TRBV30,-,-,TRBJ2-2,CAWTKNTGELFF,TGTGCCTGGACTAAGAACACCGGGGAGCTGTTTTTT